This is a list of T cell receptor beta chains from one sample in a study of CD4+ T cells in melanoma. Clones were read by immunoSEQ multiplex PCR, and TCRdb kept only the in-frame ones, dropping some. This sample carries 13,000 to 15,000 clones, under 80% of them seen once, and the ten largest clones take about a sixth. What was sequenced was cells from a culture (not recorded whether cultured in vitro). These receptors originate from a human donor with melanoma. Both conserved end residues are part of each CDR3. The order of the fields is J gene, V gene, CDR3 protein.

TRBJ2-7,TRBV19,CASSTGTGTYEQYF
TRBJ2-7,TRBV7-8,CASSVGQAYEQYF
TRBJ2-3,TRBV5-4,CASSSGQLTSTDTQYF
TRBJ1-1,TRBV6-5,CASRDRGGNTEAFF
TRBJ1-3,TRBV7-2,CASSRWRGTAGNTIYF
TRBJ1-6,TRBV5-6,CASSRPGPRHSPLHF
TRBJ1-2,TRBV18,CASSQLDGTYGYTF
TRBJ1-1,TRBV11-2,CASSSGTGAPHRF
TRBJ2-3,TRBV7-9,CASSRGGGLTDTQYF
TRBJ1-5,TRBV10-3,CAITYRDRQYSNQPQHF
TRBJ1-1,TRBV27,CASSPLQGPQTEAFF
TRBJ2-6,TRBV7-6,CASSLVGSGANVLTF
TRBJ2-6,TRBV4-1,CASSQPGANVLTF
TRBJ2-4,TRBV15,CATAKSLNQNIQYF
TRBJ1-2,TRBV2,CASSGQTSNYGYTF
TRBJ1-4,TRBV18,CASSSGRLTMELFF